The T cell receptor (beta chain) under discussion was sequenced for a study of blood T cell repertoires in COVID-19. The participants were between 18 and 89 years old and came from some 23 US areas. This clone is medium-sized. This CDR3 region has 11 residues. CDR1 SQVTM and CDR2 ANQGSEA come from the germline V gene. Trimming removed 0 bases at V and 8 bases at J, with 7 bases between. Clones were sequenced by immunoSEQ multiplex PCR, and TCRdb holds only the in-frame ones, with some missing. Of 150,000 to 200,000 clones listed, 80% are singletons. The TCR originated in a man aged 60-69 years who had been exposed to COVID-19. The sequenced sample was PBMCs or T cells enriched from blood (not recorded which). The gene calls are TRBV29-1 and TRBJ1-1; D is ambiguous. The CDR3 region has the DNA TGCAGCGTTGAAGATCCGGGGGAAGCTTTCTTT. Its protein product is CSVEDPGEAFF.